This paragraph covers one TCR beta chain sequence. TCRdb fed the RACE reads into MiXCR, producing one record per CDR3 protein. The profile shows 90,000 to 110,000 distinct CDR3 sequences, 9% to 9.5% of them singletons. This entry comes from a study of human T cells and chemical hapten exposure. Time point: patch test 2, 6 weeks after DPC sensitization. The treatment was: therapeutic diphenylcyclopropenone sensitization with weekly scalp DPC. The source is a woman aged 40 to 50 with alopecia areata. Some clones in this sample may be carry-over from other donors' samples. Sequenced here: whole blood, sampled in connection with sensitization to the hapten diphenylcyclopropenone (DPC).

CDR3 sequence: CASSIGQGASYTF. In DNA form, the CDR3 reads TGTGCCAGCAGCATTGGACAGGGGGCGAGCTACACCTTC. This rearrangement joins TRBV11-2 to TRBJ1-2, with TRBD1 matching 11 bases. Looked up from germline, CDR1 is SGHAT and CDR2 is FQNNGV. This CDR3 has 13 amino acids. V lost 5 bases to trimming and J lost 9 bases; unmatched junction nucleotides: 5.